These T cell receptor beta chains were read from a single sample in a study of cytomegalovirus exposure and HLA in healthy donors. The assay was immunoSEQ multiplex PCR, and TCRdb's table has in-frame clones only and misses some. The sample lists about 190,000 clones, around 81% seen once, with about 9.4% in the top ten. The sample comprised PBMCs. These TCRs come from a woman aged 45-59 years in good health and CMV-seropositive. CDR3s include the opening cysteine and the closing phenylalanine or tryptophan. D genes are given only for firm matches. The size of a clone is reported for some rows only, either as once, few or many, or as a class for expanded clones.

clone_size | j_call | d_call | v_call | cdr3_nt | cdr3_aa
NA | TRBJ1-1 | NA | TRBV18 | TGTGCCAGCTCACCCCACGCGTCACGGGACACTGAAGCTTTCTTT | CASSPHASRDTEAFF
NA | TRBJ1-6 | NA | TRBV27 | TGTGCCAGCAGTTTACGGTTTCGTTCACCCCTCCACTTT | CASSLRFRSPLHF
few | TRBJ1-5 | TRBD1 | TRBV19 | TGTGCCAGTAGTATAGGACAGGGTGTGATTAGCAATCAGCCCCAGCATTTT | CASSIGQGVISNQPQHF
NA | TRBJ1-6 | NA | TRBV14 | TGTGCCAGCAGCCGGGCCTCGGGGTTTAATTCACCCCTCCACTTT | CASSRASGFNSPLHF
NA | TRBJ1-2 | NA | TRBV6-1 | TGTGCCAGCAGTACCCCGGCAGCGGCTAACTATGGCTACACCTTC | CASSTPAAANYGYTF
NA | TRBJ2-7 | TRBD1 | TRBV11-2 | TGTGCCAGCAGGGGGGGACAGGGTGGGTATGTCGGAGCCTACGAACAGTACTTC | CASRGGQGGYVGAYEQYF
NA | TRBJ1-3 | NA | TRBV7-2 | TGTGCCAGCAGCTTCGACAGACGCTCTGGAAACACCATATATTTT | CASSFDRRSGNTIYF
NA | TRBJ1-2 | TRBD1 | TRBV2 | TGTGCCAGCCGACCCAATACAGGGGGTTACTTATATGGCTACACCTTC | CASRPNTGGYLYGYTF
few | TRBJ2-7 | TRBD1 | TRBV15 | TGTGCCACCAGCAGAGATCTACAGACAGGGAGAAACGAGCAGTACTTC | CATSRDLQTGRNEQYF
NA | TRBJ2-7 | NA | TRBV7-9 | TGTGCCAGCAGCTTAGCGAAGCTAACAGTCTCCTACGAGCAGTACTTC | CASSLAKLTVSYEQYF
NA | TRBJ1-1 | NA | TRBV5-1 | TGCGCCAGCAGCCGGGGGGAAGGGGATGAAGCTTTCTTT | CASSRGEGDEAFF
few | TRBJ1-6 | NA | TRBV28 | TGTGCCAGCAGGCGAAACAGGTTCTATAATTCACCCCTCCACTTT | CASRRNRFYNSPLHF
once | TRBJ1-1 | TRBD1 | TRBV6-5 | TGTGCCAGCAGTTACGTTGGGACAGGGGGCACTGAAGCTTTCTTT | CASSYVGTGGTEAFF
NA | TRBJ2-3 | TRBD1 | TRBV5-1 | TGCGCCAGCAGCGGACAGGGGGCTTTCACAGATACGCAGTATTTT | CASSGQGAFTDTQYF
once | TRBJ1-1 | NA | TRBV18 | TGTGCCAGCTCACCCTTCGGGAACACTGAAGCTTTCTTT | CASSPFGNTEAFF
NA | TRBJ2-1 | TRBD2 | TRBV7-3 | TGTGCCAGCAGCTTAAGTTCTCCTTGGCGGACTAGCGGGGGGCCGAGCTCCTACAATGAGCAGTTCTTC | CASSLSSPWRTSGGPSSYNEQFF
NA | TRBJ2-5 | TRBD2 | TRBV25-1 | TGTGCCAGCACTAGCGGGGGCCCGTACCAAGAGACCCAGTACTTC | CASTSGGPYQETQYF
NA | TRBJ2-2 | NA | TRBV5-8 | TGTGCCAGCAGCTTGGGGCAGAGCGTTCGGGTCACCGGGGAGCTGTTTTTT | CASSLGQSVRVTGELFF
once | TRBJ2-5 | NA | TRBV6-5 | TGTGCCAGCAGTTACGGGGCGGACCAAGAGACCCAGTACTTC | CASSYGADQETQYF
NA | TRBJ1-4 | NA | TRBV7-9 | TGTGCCAGCAGCCCGACAGCCCCTAATGAAAAACTGTTTTTT | CASSPTAPNEKLFF
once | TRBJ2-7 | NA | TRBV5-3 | TGTGCCAGAGGGCGGGCCTCGAGCTCCTACGAGCAGTACTTC | CARGRASSSYEQYF
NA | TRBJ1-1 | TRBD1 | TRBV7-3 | TGTGCCAGCAGCCCCGGACAGGGCAGCACTGAAGCTTTCTTT | CASSPGQGSTEAFF
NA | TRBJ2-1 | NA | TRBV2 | TGTGCCAGCAGTGGGAGGGCTACCTACAATGAGCAGTTCTTC | CASSGRATYNEQFF
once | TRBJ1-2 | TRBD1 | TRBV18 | TGTGCCAGCTCACCTAGACAGGGGGCGTATAACTATGGCTACACCTTC | CASSPRQGAYNYGYTF
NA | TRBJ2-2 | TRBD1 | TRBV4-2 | TGTGCCAGCAGCCAGGGACAGGGCGACACCGGGGAGCTGTTTTTT | CASSQGQGDTGELFF
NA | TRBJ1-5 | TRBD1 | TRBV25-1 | TGTGCCAGCAGTGAAATCAGGGGGGCCCAGCATTTT | CASSEIRGAQHF
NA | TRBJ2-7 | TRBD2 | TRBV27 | TGTGCCAGCAACTTACGAGGGGAGGGCTACGAGCAGTACTTC | CASNLRGEGYEQYF
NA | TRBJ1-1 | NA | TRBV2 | TGTGCCAGCAGTCTGGGACATCTGACGAACACTGAAGCTTTCTTT | CASSLGHLTNTEAFF
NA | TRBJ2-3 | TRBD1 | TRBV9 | TGTGCCAGCAGCCCAGGGACAGGGAGCACAGATACGCAGTATTTT | CASSPGTGSTDTQYF
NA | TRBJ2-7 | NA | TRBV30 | TGTGCCTGTGAACCGACAGGTCTTCCCTACGAGCAGTACTTC | CACEPTGLPYEQYF
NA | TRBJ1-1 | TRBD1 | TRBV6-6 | TGTGCCAGCAGCCAACGGGACAGGGTAACTGAAGCTTTCTTT | CASSQRDRVTEAFF
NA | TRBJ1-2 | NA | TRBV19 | TGTGCCAGTAACACACCGACAGCAGACTATGGCTACACCTTC | CASNTPTADYGYTF
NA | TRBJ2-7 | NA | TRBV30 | TGTGCCTGGAGGGTATTTGGAGACGAGCAGTACTTC | CAWRVFGDEQYF
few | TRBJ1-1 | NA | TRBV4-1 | TGCGCCAGCAGCCAAGAATGGCAGTATCAAGCTTTCTTT | CASSQEWQYQAFF
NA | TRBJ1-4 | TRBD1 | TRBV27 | TGTGCCAGCAGTTCCTTATTAGGGGGCGGGAAAGGAAAACTGTTTTTT | CASSSLLGGGKGKLFF
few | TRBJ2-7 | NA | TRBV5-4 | TGTGCCAGCAGCTTCAGGTCATCCTACGAGCAGTACTTC | CASSFRSSYEQYF
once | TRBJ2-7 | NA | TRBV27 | TGTGCCAGCAGTTTAAGCGAAGTCAAATGGTACGAGCAGTACTTC | CASSLSEVKWYEQYF
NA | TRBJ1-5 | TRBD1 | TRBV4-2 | TGTGCCAGCAGCCTATCGGACAGGGCTTCCAATCAGCCCCAGCATTTT | CASSLSDRASNQPQHF
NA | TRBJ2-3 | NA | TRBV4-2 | TGTGCCAGCAGCCAAGCGAGGACGGACAGTACGCATACGCAGTATTTT | CASSQARTDSTHTQYF
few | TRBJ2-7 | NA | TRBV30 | TGTGCCTGGAGCCTGACTCGATACGAGCAGTACTTC | CAWSLTRYEQYF
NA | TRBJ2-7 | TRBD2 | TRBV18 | TGTGCCAGCTCAGTTAAATCCGGGACTAGTAATCCCTACGAGCAGTACTTC | CASSVKSGTSNPYEQYF
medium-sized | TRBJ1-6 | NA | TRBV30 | TGTGCCTGGAGAAGGGGGTCCTATAATTCACCCCTCCACTTT | CAWRRGSYNSPLHF
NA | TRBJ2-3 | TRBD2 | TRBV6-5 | TGTGCCAGCAGTGGACGGGAGGTTACGCAGTATTTT | CASSGREVTQYF
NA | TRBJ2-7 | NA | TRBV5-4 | TGTGCCAGCAGCTTGGATCAATCCTACGAGCAGTACTTC | CASSLDQSYEQYF
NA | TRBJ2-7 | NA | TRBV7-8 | TGTGCCAGCAGCTTAGCGCTCACAGCCTTGGATCAGTACTTC | CASSLALTALDQYF
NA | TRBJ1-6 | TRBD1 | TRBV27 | TGTGCCAGCATGCCCTTCGGACAGGGGAAAAATTATAATTCACCCCTCCACTTT | CASMPFGQGKNYNSPLHF
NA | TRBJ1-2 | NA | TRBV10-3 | TGTGCCATCAGTGAGTCAGCGGGAGTCTATGGCTACACCTTC | CAISESAGVYGYTF
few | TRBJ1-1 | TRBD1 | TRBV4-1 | TGCGCCAGCAGCCGATCGGGACAGCCGAACACTGAAGCTTTCTTT | CASSRSGQPNTEAFF
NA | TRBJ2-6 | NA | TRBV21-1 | TGTGCCAGCAGCAAAAAACCTACGGGACAGGGGGCGCGCGGGGCCAACGTCCTGACTTTC | CASSKKPTGQGARGANVLTF
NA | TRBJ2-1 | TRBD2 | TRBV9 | TGTGCCAGCAGTGGTACCGGGACTAGCCGACACAATGAGCAGTTCTTC | CASSGTGTSRHNEQFF
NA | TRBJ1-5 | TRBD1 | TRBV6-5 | TGTGCCAGCACGTACAGGGGGAGTTATCCCCAGCATTTT | CASTYRGSYPQHF
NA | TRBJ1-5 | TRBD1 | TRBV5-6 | TGTGCCAGCAGCAAGGACAGGTCTTGGGATCAGCCCCAGCATTTT | CASSKDRSWDQPQHF
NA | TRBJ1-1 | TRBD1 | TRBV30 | TGTGCCTGGAGTGCGCCCCGGGACAGCGCCATTGGGGAAGCTTTCTTT | CAWSAPRDSAIGEAFF